This TCR beta chain was found in a study of monozygotic twins with inflammatory bowel disease. CDR1 and CDR2 from the germline V gene are LNHDA and SQIVND (reference sequence). The CDR3 has 14 residues. TCRdb reanalyzed the 5' RACE reads, giving one entry per CDR3 protein sequence and no DNA. The sample has some 400,000 distinct CDR3 sequences. The sequence came from a human donor with ulcerative colitis or Crohn's disease, or a healthy co-twin of an affected twin (not recorded which). The sample taken for sequencing was blood. The chain combines TRBV19 with TRBJ2-3; without DNA, the TCRdb call of TRBD1 cannot be checked. The CDR3 reads CASNPDRDTDTQYF.